This T cell receptor (beta chain) was profiled in a study of metastatic and nonmetastatic thyroid tumors. Notes on the study in general: Malignant tumors reportedly showed significantly higher TCR beta diversity than benign nodules in both blood and tumor.

This clone was seen many times. The antigen is not known. Other DNA sequences in this specimen translate into the identical CDR3. TCRdb re-called the PCR reads through MiXCR. The sample has 90,000 or so clones; roughly 8.6% are singletons. All patients were untreated before thyroid surgery. V lost 3 bases to trimming and J lost 0 bases, with 1 base between them. The CDR3 totals 12 residues. Germline V gives CDR1 KGHSH, CDR2 LQKENI. The chain uses TRBV18 and TRBJ2-3; D unclear. This clonotype was obtained from a female donor with papillary thyroid cancer or a benign thyroid nodule (not recorded which). Some clones in this sample may be carry-over from other donors' samples. Sequencing was carried out using blood. As DNA, the CDR3 is TGTGCCAGCTCACCTAGCACAGATACGCAGTATTTT. Encoded protein: CASSPSTDTQYF.